Sequencing of this T cell receptor beta chain was carried out in a study of OX40 agonist ivuxolimab in advanced cancers. Study summary: Ivuxolimab doses were 0.01, 0.1, 0.3, 1.5, 3 or 10 mg/kg every 2 weeks.

Sequencing was performed with immunoSEQ multiplex PCR; in TCRdb, only in-frame clones are kept and a portion is missing. Of roughly 92,000 clones listed, nearly 90% were seen once; the top ten hold more than 0.15%. The CDR3 loop spans 13 amino acids. Germline CDR1 reads MNHNY; CDR2 reads SVGAGI (reference sequence). V was cut by 7 bases and J by 0 bases, with 9 bases left in between. The receptor comes from an adult with an advanced solid tumor such as melanoma, head and neck, liver or kidney cancer. This chain links TRBV6-6 with TRBJ1-2; D is ambiguous. The sequencing used CD4+ or CD8+ T cells sorted from blood, collected in a trial of the OX40 agonist ivuxolimab. The CDR3, as DNA: TGTGCCAGCAATCCGGGAGCTAACTATGGCTACACCTTC. It is translated as CASNPGANYGYTF.